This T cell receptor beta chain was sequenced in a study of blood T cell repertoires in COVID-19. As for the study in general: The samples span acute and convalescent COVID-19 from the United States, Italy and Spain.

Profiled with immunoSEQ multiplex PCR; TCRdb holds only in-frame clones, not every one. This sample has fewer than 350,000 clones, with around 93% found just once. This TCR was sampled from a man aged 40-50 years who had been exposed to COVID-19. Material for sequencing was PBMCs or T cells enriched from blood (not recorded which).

The CDR3 protein is CASSLDWSSGNTIYF. As DNA, the CDR3 is TGCGCCAGCAGCTTGGACTGGAGCTCTGGAAACACCATATATTTT. This chain connects TRBV5-1 to TRBJ1-3; D unresolved. Between the trimmed V and J ends, which lost 0 bases and 0 bases, there was a span of 7 bases. CDR1 and CDR2 (germline): SGHRS, YFSETQ. The CDR3 contains 15 residues.